One and the same sample provided the 8 T cell receptor beta chains below, sequenced in a study of blood T cell repertoires in COVID-19. Sequencing was performed with immunoSEQ multiplex PCR; in TCRdb, only in-frame clones are kept and a portion is missing. The table has over 250,000 clones, around 87% seen once. Sequenced input: PBMCs or T cells enriched from blood (not recorded which). The receptor set was obtained from a woman aged 25 to 39 who had recovered from COVID-19.

The CDR3 sequence is CASSSRGGPLNTEAFF. The CDR3 DNA follows: TGTGCCAGCAGCTCTAGGGGGGGGCCCTTGAACACTGAAGCTTTCTTT. This chain links TRBV7-2 with TRBJ1-1, with D possibly matching TRBD1 (6 bases). Germline V gene lookup returns CDR1 SGHTA and CDR2 FQGNSA. Trimming shortened V by 4 bases and J by 0 bases, and 15 bases separated the two germline ends. This CDR3 spans 16 amino acids.

The chain employs TRBV7-8 and TRBJ2-1; TRBD2 agrees at 9 bases. This CDR3 spans 15 amino acids. CDR1 SGHVS and CDR2 FQNEAQ come from the germline V gene. The V gene end was trimmed by 4 bases and the J gene end by 8 bases; junction bases not matched to a gene: 9. DNA of the CDR3: TGTGCCAGCAGCTCCAAGAGCGGGGGGATTGATGAGCAGTTCTTC. Translating it yields CASSSKSGGIDEQFF. The full variable domain, rest sourced from reference TRBV7-8 and TRBJ2-1, is GAGVSQSPRYKVAKRGQDVALRCDPISGHVSLFWYQQALGQGPEFLTYFQNEAQLDKSGLPSDRFFAERPEGSVSTLKIQRTQQEDSAVYLCASSSKSGGIDEQFFGPGTRLTVL.

The chain combines TRBV5-4 with TRBJ2-7; perhaps TRBD1 as D (6 bases). The germline V gene encodes CDR1 SGHNT and CDR2 YYREEE (reference sequence). With 3 bases removed from V and 7 bases from J, the gap between germline ends came to 20 bases. The CDR3 is made up of 15 amino acids. CDR3 amino acids: CASSSRTGTLGEQYF. In DNA, the CDR3 is TGTGCCAGCAGCTCGCGAACCGGGACACTCGGGGAGCAGTACTTC. Full variable domain (missing parts from reference TRBV5-4 and TRBJ2-7): ETGVTQSPTHLIKTRGQQVTLRCSSQSGHNTVSWYQQALGQGPQFIFQYYREEENGRGNFPPRFSGLQFPNYSSELNVNALELDDSALYLCASSSRTGTLGEQYFGPGTRLTVT.

CDR3 region: CASSLAARYTEAFF. CDR3 nucleotide sequence: TGTGCCAGCAGCTTAGCCGCCAGGTACACTGAAGCTTTCTTT. The chain employs TRBV7-8 and TRBJ1-1; D is undetermined. V dropped 0 bases and J dropped 3 bases, with 8 bases sitting between them. Germline CDR1 is SGHVS and CDR2 is FQNEAQ. This CDR3 has 14 residues.

The CDR3 loop is CASSSRGGEPQHF. Written as DNA, the CDR3 is TGTGCCAGCAGTTCCCGCGGGGGCGAGCCCCAGCATTTT. The rearrangement uses TRBV12-3 or TRBV12-4 and TRBJ1-5; perhaps TRBD1 as D (6 bases). V shed 4 bases and J shed 8 bases, with 12 bases lying between them. This CDR3 is 13 amino acids long.

With regard to this clone: The germline gene is not matched at one end of the junction; a read error may be the cause. This chain links TRBV7-9 with TRBJ1-2; D is possibly TRBD1 (6 bases). The CDR3 sequence is 13 residues long. Germline V gives CDR1 SEHNR, CDR2 FQNEAQ (reference sequence). The CDR3 spells CASSGTLHYGYTF. The CDR3 coding sequence is TGTGCTAGCAGCGGGACACTCCACTATGGCTACACCTTC.

The chain couples TRBV2 to TRBJ1-1; perhaps TRBD1 as D (5 bases). This CDR3 comprises 11 residues. Trimming took off 5 bases at V and 9 bases at J, with 10 bases between the two ends. Germline V gene sequence: CDR1 SNHLY, CDR2 FYNNEI. The CDR3: CASSPPGQAFF. The CDR3 DNA reads as TGTGCCAGCAGTCCCCCAGGGCAAGCTTTCTTT.

The chain couples TRBV7-2 to TRBJ2-7; 9 positions match TRBD2. This CDR3 spans 15 amino acids. The germline V gene has CDR1 SGHTA and CDR2 FQGNSA. Losses at the gene ends were 4 bases for V and 0 bases for J; bases not matched to a gene: 4. The CDR3 nucleotides are TGTGCCAGCAGCTCCTATAGCGGGAGCTCCTACGAGCAGTACTTC. The encoded protein is CASSSYSGSSYEQYF. Drawing the rest from reference TRBV7-2 and TRBJ2-7, the complete variable domain is GAGVSQSPSNKVTEKGKDVELRCDPISGHTALYWYRQSLGQGLEFLIYFQGNSAPDKSGLPSDRFSAERTGGSVSTLTIQRTQQEDSAVYLCASSSYSGSSYEQYFGPGTRLTVT.